One and the same sample provided the 14 T cell receptor beta chains below, sequenced in a study of cytomegalovirus exposure and HLA in healthy donors. Generated by immunoSEQ multiplex PCR, the TCRdb table keeps only in-frame clones and is missing some. The table lists about 240,000 clones, 75% to 90% of them singletons. The sequenced sample was PBMCs. The receptors shown here come from a young woman in good health and CMV-seropositive.

This rearrangement joins TRBV30 to TRBJ2-3; D not resolved. The CDR3 contains 13 residues. V lost 0 bases and J 4 bases, leaving 8 bases between the germline ends. Per the germline V gene, CDR1 is GTSNPN and CDR2 is SVGIG (reference sequence). CDR3 sequence: CAWSVSLADTQYF. The CDR3 bases are TGTGCCTGGAGTGTATCCCTTGCAGATACGCAGTATTTT.

The chain combines TRBV5-1 with TRBJ2-1; 10 bases are shared with TRBD2. V was clipped by 3 bases and J by 10 bases; unmatched bases: 10. The CDR3 contains 15 residues. The V gene's germline CDR1 is SGHRS and CDR2 YFSETQ. CDR3 region: CASSSMPSGSREQFF. The CDR3 coding sequence is TGCGCCAGCAGCTCGATGCCTAGCGGGAGTCGAGAGCAGTTCTTC.

The chain joins TRBV5-1 to TRBJ2-2, with a tentative D call TRBD1 (6 bases). The V gene's germline CDR1 is SGHRS and CDR2 YFSETQ. V was shortened by 5 bases and J by 0 bases, with 11 bases between the two germline ends. The CDR3 loop spans 15 amino acids. This CDR3 reads CASSWQGSNTGELFF. CDR3 sequence (DNA): TGCGCCAGCAGTTGGCAGGGGTCGAACACCGGGGAGCTGTTTTTT.

The rearrangement joins TRBV4-2 to TRBJ2-2; D perhaps matches TRBD2 (6 bases). V was trimmed by 2 bases and J by 4 bases, leaving 26 bases between them. The CDR3 contains 20 residues. Germline V gene sequence: CDR1 LGHNA, CDR2 YNFKEQ. This chain's CDR3 is CASSQLSGSLVGGSTGELFF. CDR3 sequence (DNA): TGTGCCAGCAGCCAATTATCCGGGAGTTTAGTGGGTGGGAGCACCGGGGAGCTGTTTTTT.

The chain is built from TRBV27 and TRBJ1-1; no clear D. Germline CDR1 is MNHEY and CDR2 is SMNVEV (reference sequence). The CDR3 spans 13 residues. V lost 2 bases and J 11 bases, leaving 15 bases between the germline ends. Here the CDR3 reads CASSLENGVGAFF. The CDR3 DNA reads as TGTGCCAGCAGTTTAGAGAATGGTGTTGGTGCTTTCTTT.

The chain links TRBV19 to TRBJ1-1; D is uncertain. V was pared by 0 bases and J by 5 bases, with 10 bases between. Germline CDR1 LNHDA, CDR2 SQIVND (reference sequence). CDR3 length: 14 residues. The CDR3 here is CASSIDLERTEAFF. As DNA, the CDR3 is TGTGCCAGTAGTATAGATCTCGAGAGGACTGAAGCTTTCTTT.

The chain employs TRBV4-2 and TRBJ1-1; TRBD1 might be the D (5 bases). Germline values: CDR1 LGHNA, CDR2 YNFKEQ. Deletions cut 0 bases from V and 6 bases from J, with 11 bases between. This CDR3 spans 14 amino acids. CDR3 loop: CASSQDLSGAEAFF. Here the CDR3 DNA reads TGTGCCAGCAGCCAAGACCTGTCGGGGGCTGAAGCTTTCTTT.

The CDR3 region has the DNA TGTGCCAGTAGTATAGTCGGGTGGAATGAGCAGTTCTTC. Residues: CASSIVGWNEQFF. This chain uses TRBV19 with TRBJ2-1; no firm D call. Germline CDR1 reads LNHDA; CDR2 reads SQIVND (reference sequence). Between the trimmed V and J ends, which lost 1 base and 7 bases, there was a span of 8 bases. This CDR3 comprises 13 residues.

The V gene is TRBV9, the J gene TRBJ1-2; 9 positions agree with TRBD1. From germline, CDR1 is SGDLS and CDR2 YYNGEE. V was pared by 3 bases and J by 5 bases, with 8 bases of the junction left unmatched. This CDR3 comprises 15 residues. The CDR3 is CASSALGQGRYGYTF. In nucleotides, the CDR3 is TGTGCCAGCAGCGCCTTGGGACAGGGTCGTTATGGCTACACCTTC.

This chain links TRBV11-2 with TRBJ1-1; 12 positions match TRBD1. J gave up 3 bases and V 5 bases, and 7 bases lay outside the gene matches. This CDR3 comprises 16 residues. Germline CDR1 SGHAT, CDR2 FQNNGV. In DNA, the CDR3 is TGTGCCAGCAGCCGGGACAGGGGGCGAGGGTACACTGAAGCTTTCTTT. Protein: CASSRDRGRGYTEAFF. The full variable domain, in which reference TRBV11-2 and TRBJ1-1 provide the parts outside the CDR3, is EAGVAQSPRYKIIEKRQSVAFWCNPISGHATLYWYQQILGQGPKLLIQFQNNGVVDDSQLPKDRFSAERLKGVDSTLKIQPAKLEDSAVYLCASSRDRGRGYTEAFFGQGTRLTVV.

The V and J genes are TRBV7-2 and TRBJ1-5; D is perhaps TRBD1 (6 bases). The length of the CDR3 is 16 residues. Germline CDR1 is SGHTA and CDR2 is FQGNSA. Trimming shortened V by 1 base and J by 6 bases, and 16 bases separated the two germline ends. Written as DNA, the CDR3 is TGTGCCAGCAGCTTAGGTCCGGGGGGCGGGGGTCAGCCCCAGCATTTT. Encoded protein: CASSLGPGGGGQPQHF.

In this sample, this clone turned up a few times. This chain uses TRBV30 with TRBJ1-5; D is unclear. The V end was cut by 4 bases, the J end by 2 bases, with 12 bases between. This CDR3 spans 14 amino acids. Germline CDR1 GTSNPN, CDR2 SVGIG (reference sequence). For the CDR3, the DNA is TGTGCCTGGACGAGCAAAGTCGGCAATCAGCCCCAGCATTTT. Translating gives CAWTSKVGNQPQHF.

The genes are TRBV27 and TRBJ1-1; D is undetermined. The ends were cut back, 4 bases at V and 5 bases at J, with 11 bases in the middle. CDR3 size: 13 residues. CDR1 is MNHEY and CDR2 is SMNVEV in the germline V gene (reference sequence). CDR3 coding DNA: TGTGCCAGCAGTTCGCCTCGGGGAACTGAAGCTTTCTTT. This translates into CASSSPRGTEAFF.

The chain is built from TRBV10-3 and TRBJ2-7, with 13 bases matching TRBD2. Germline CDR1 ENHRY, CDR2 SYGVKD. V lost 5 bases, J lost 2 bases, and 6 bases stayed unmatched. This CDR3 has 16 residues. For the CDR3, the DNA is TGTGCCATCAGTCTGACTAGCGGGAGGACTACCTACGAGCAGTACTTC. This codes for CAISLTSGRTTYEQYF.